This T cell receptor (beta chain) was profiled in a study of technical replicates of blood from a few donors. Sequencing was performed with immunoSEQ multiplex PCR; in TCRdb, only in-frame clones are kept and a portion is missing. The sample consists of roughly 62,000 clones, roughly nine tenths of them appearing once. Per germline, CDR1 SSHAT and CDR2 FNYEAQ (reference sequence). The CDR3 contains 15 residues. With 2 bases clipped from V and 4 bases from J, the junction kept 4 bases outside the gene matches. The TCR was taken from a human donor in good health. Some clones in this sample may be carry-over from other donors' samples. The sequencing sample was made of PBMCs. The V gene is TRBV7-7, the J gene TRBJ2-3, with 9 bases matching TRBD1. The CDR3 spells CASSLSGTGSDTQYF. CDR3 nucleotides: TGTGCCAGCAGCTTATCTGGGACAGGGTCAGATACGCAGTATTTT.